This entry concerns a single T cell receptor (beta chain). Template switching added a universal primer binding site, and final cDNA carried unique molecular identifiers. TCRdb called the 5' RACE reads again in MiXCR, with one record for every CDR3 protein. Of some 560,000 distinct CDR3 sequences in the sample, nearly 10% were seen once. These data are taken from a study of identical twins. Germline V lookup: CDR1 MNHNS, CDR2 SASEGT. CDR3 length: 15 residues. V was cut by 5 bases and J by 2 bases, with 16 bases left in between. In every case, the donor was a healthy Caucasian. The same sample was also studied in work on yellow fever vaccine responses in identical twins.

This TCR was sampled from a young woman in good health. Sequencing was carried out using PBMCs. The V call is TRBV6-1, the J call TRBJ2-7; D is unclear. CDR3 protein: CASSRLSTDPYEQYF. The CDR3, as DNA: TGTGCCAGCAGTCGCTTATCGACGGACCCCTACGAGCAGTACTTC.